The rows below give T cell receptor beta chains drawn from one sample of a study of blood T cell repertoires in COVID-19. TCRdb's table, derived via immunoSEQ multiplex PCR, lists solely in-frame clones and lacks some. The table has more than 95,000 clones, under 90% seen once. The specimen was peripheral blood. The receptors were sampled from a human donor in a cohort sampled during active or convalescent COVID-19. Each CDR3 is given with its conserved first and last residue. Fields, in order: J gene, V gene, D gene, clone size, CDR3 protein, CDR3 DNA. D genes are given only for firm matches. Clone size, where shown, is once, few, many, or a class for clones that have expanded.

J: TRBJ2-1
V: TRBV3-1/TRBV3-2
D: .
size: .
CDR3: CASSPTPVGTIEQFF
DNA: TGTGCCAGCAGCCCGACGCCGGTGGGGACAATTGAGCAGTTCTTC

J: TRBJ2-7
V: TRBV18
D: TRBD2
size: .
CDR3: CASSPGLAGGYEQYF
DNA: TGTGCCAGCTCACCTGGACTAGCGGGAGGCTACGAGCAGTACTTC

J: TRBJ1-5
V: TRBV19
D: .
size: once
CDR3: CASSIAPNQPQHF
DNA: TGTGCCAGTAGTATAGCCCCTAATCAGCCCCAGCATTTT

J: TRBJ2-7
V: TRBV5-5
D: .
size: once
CDR3: CASSLGLVNEQYF
DNA: TGTGCCAGCAGCTTGGGTCTAGTTAACGAGCAGTACTTC

J: TRBJ2-2
V: TRBV19
D: TRBD1
size: .
CDR3: CASSKDRDTGELFF
DNA: TGTGCCAGTAGCAAGGACAGGGACACCGGGGAGCTGTTTTTT

J: TRBJ2-1
V: TRBV5-1
D: .
size: .
CDR3: CASSLGSSYNEQFF
DNA: TGCGCCAGCAGCCTAGGGAGCTCCTACAATGAGCAGTTCTTC

J: TRBJ1-5
V: TRBV6-2/TRBV6-3
D: .
size: .
CDR3: CASSYELGSNQPQHF
DNA: TGTGCCAGCAGTTACGAGCTAGGTAGCAATCAGCCCCAGCATTTT

J: TRBJ1-2
V: TRBV2
D: .
size: .
CDR3: CASSEVANVRGYTF
DNA: TGTGCCAGCAGTGAAGTGGCCAACGTCAGGGGCTACACCTTC

J: TRBJ1-3
V: TRBV28
D: .
size: .
CDR3: CASTGSGNTIYF
DNA: TGTGCCAGCACCGGCTCTGGAAACACCATATATTTT

J: TRBJ2-2
V: TRBV5-6
D: .
size: .
CDR3: CASSLDAGGGELFF
DNA: TGTGCCAGCAGCTTGGATGCGGGCGGCGGGGAGCTGTTTTTT

J: TRBJ2-7
V: TRBV7-2
D: TRBD2
size: .
CDR3: CASSSGASGGARYEQYF
DNA: TGTGCCAGCAGCTCGGGTGCTAGCGGGGGGGCCAGGTACGAGCAGTACTTC

J: TRBJ1-4
V: TRBV5-1
D: .
size: .
CDR3: CASSLEGLKANEKLFF
DNA: TGCGCCAGCAGCTTGGAGGGACTTAAGGCTAATGAAAAACTGTTTTTT

J: TRBJ1-6
V: TRBV6-6
D: TRBD1
size: .
CDR3: CASSYSGQGWSPLHF
DNA: TGTGCCAGCAGTTACTCCGGACAGGGCTGGTCACCCCTCCACTTT

J: TRBJ1-1
V: TRBV7-2
D: TRBD1
size: .
CDR3: CASSPGQGESCFF
DNA: TGTGCCAGCAGCCCGGGACAGGGGGAATCCTGTTTCTTT

J: TRBJ1-6
V: TRBV18
D: .
size: few
CDR3: CASSPWESSYNSPLHF
DNA: TGTGCCAGCTCACCATGGGAGAGCTCCTATAATTCACCCCTCCACTTT

J: TRBJ2-7
V: TRBV5-4
D: TRBD1
size: few
CDR3: CASSPGQGSDEQYF
DNA: TGTGCCAGCAGCCCGGGACAGGGGAGCGACGAGCAGTACTTC

J: TRBJ1-6
V: TRBV19
D: .
size: .
CDR3: CASSISSGTGNNSPLHF
DNA: TGTGCCAGTAGTATTTCTTCGGGTACAGGGAATAATTCACCCCTCCACTTT

J: TRBJ2-1
V: TRBV5-1
D: TRBD2
size: .
CDR3: CASSSLTSGPGNEQFF
DNA: TGCGCCAGCAGCTCTTTGACTAGCGGCCCAGGGAATGAGCAGTTCTTC

J: TRBJ2-7
V: TRBV7-2
D: TRBD1
size: once
CDR3: CASSFGTGAYEQYF
DNA: TGTGCCAGCAGCTTCGGGACAGGGGCCTACGAGCAGTACTTC

J: TRBJ2-2
V: TRBV7-3
D: .
size: .
CDR3: CASSPGVAGELFF
DNA: TGTGCCAGCAGCCCGGGGGTGGCCGGGGAGCTGTTTTTT

J: TRBJ2-6
V: TRBV4-1
D: .
size: .
CDR3: CASSLRGGFSGSGANVLTF
DNA: TGCGCCAGCAGCCTAAGAGGCGGTTTTTCGGGCTCTGGGGCCAACGTCCTGACTTTC

J: TRBJ2-1
V: TRBV4-1
D: TRBD2
size: .
CDR3: CASRAHLAGVYNEQFF
DNA: TGCGCCAGCAGGGCCCATCTAGCGGGGGTTTACAATGAGCAGTTCTTC

J: TRBJ2-2
V: TRBV7-9
D: TRBD2
size: .
CDR3: CASSQGTSLPGELFF
DNA: TGTGCCAGCAGCCAAGGGACTAGTCTTCCCGGGGAGCTGTTTTTT

J: TRBJ1-1
V: TRBV5-1
D: TRBD1
size: .
CDR3: CASSPGQAGAAFF
DNA: TGCGCCAGCAGCCCTGGACAGGCCGGCGCAGCTTTCTTT

J: TRBJ2-1
V: TRBV11-2
D: TRBD1
size: .
CDR3: CASSLDPGGFEQFF
DNA: TGTGCCAGCAGCTTAGATCCAGGGGGCTTTGAGCAGTTCTTC

J: TRBJ2-2
V: TRBV11-3
D: .
size: .
CDR3: CASSLDRGTGELFF
DNA: TGTGCCAGCAGCTTAGATAGGGGTACCGGGGAGCTGTTTTTT

J: TRBJ1-1
V: TRBV5-1
D: .
size: .
CDR3: CASSLVVGRGTEAFF
DNA: TGCGCCAGCAGCTTGGTGGTAGGGCGAGGGACTGAAGCTTTCTTT

J: TRBJ1-2
V: TRBV6-5
D: TRBD1
size: .
CDR3: CASHDRDRDSGYTF
DNA: TGTGCCAGCCATGACAGGGACAGGGATTCAGGCTACACCTTC

J: TRBJ1-1
V: TRBV6-6
D: .
size: .
CDR3: CASRQWGTEAFF
DNA: TGTGCCAGCCGACAGTGGGGTACTGAAGCTTTCTTT

J: TRBJ2-3
V: TRBV19
D: TRBD1
size: few
CDR3: CASSPDRGGGDTQYF
DNA: TGTGCCAGTAGTCCGGACAGGGGGGGTGGAGATACGCAGTATTTT

J: TRBJ1-1
V: TRBV11-3
D: .
size: .
CDR3: CASSLNSNTEAFF
DNA: TGTGCCAGCAGCTTAAACAGCAACACTGAAGCTTTCTTT

J: TRBJ1-6
V: TRBV6-2/TRBV6-3
D: .
size: .
CDR3: CASSYRGWNSPLHF
DNA: TGTGCCAGCAGTTACAGGGGGTGGAATTCACCCCTCCACTTT

J: TRBJ1-1
V: TRBV6-5
D: .
size: .
CDR3: CASSRRARTEAFF
DNA: TGTGCCAGCAGTCGCAGGGCAAGGACTGAAGCTTTCTTT

J: TRBJ1-5
V: TRBV24-1
D: .
size: few
CDR3: CATSDSRGYQPQHF
DNA: TGTGCCACCAGTGATTCTAGGGGATATCAGCCCCAGCATTTT

J: TRBJ1-1
V: TRBV5-1
D: TRBD1
size: .
CDR3: CASSVLTGQYTEAFF
DNA: TGCGCCAGCAGCGTACTAACGGGACAGTACACTGAAGCTTTCTTT

J: TRBJ2-3
V: TRBV6-6
D: .
size: .
CDR3: CASSYSGRVGDTQYF
DNA: TGTGCCAGCAGTTACTCAGGGCGGGTTGGGGATACGCAGTATTTT

J: TRBJ2-7
V: TRBV27
D: TRBD1
size: .
CDR3: CASGLWDRVYEQYF
DNA: TGTGCCAGCGGACTTTGGGACAGGGTCTACGAGCAGTACTTC

J: TRBJ1-5
V: TRBV7-2
D: .
size: .
CDR3: CASSLPGQPQHF
DNA: TGTGCCAGCAGCTTGCCGGGACAGCCCCAGCATTTT

J: TRBJ1-3
V: TRBV3-1/TRBV3-2
D: TRBD1
size: once
CDR3: CASSQFRDSTFSGNTIYF
DNA: TGTGCCAGCAGCCAATTCCGGGACAGCACATTCTCTGGAAACACCATATATTTT

J: TRBJ1-2
V: TRBV2
D: .
size: .
CDR3: CASLVTGRGGYTF
DNA: TGTGCCAGCTTGGTCACCGGAAGGGGTGGCTACACCTTC

J: TRBJ2-1
V: TRBV5-4
D: TRBD1
size: .
CDR3: CASSSGTGGYNEQFF
DNA: TGTGCCAGCAGCTCCGGGACAGGGGGGTACAATGAGCAGTTCTTC

J: TRBJ2-5
V: TRBV11-2
D: TRBD2
size: .
CDR3: CASSLGQRGDGGETQYF
DNA: TGTGCCAGCAGCTTAGGGCAGCGGGGGGACGGAGGAGAGACCCAGTACTTC

J: TRBJ1-2
V: TRBV19
D: .
size: .
CDR3: CASSSTPGTLSYTF
DNA: TGTGCCAGTAGTTCGACCCCCGGGACTTTAAGCTACACCTTC

J: TRBJ2-5
V: TRBV11-2
D: .
size: .
CDR3: CASSAGGIPGQETQYF
DNA: TGTGCCAGCAGCGCCGGCGGAATTCCCGGCCAAGAGACCCAGTACTTC

J: TRBJ2-1
V: TRBV6-2/TRBV6-3
D: .
size: .
CDR3: CASSYGLNEQFF
DNA: TGTGCCAGCAGTTACGGTCTAAATGAGCAGTTCTTC

J: TRBJ1-2
V: TRBV14
D: .
size: .
CDR3: CASSQGGLGGYTF
DNA: TGTGCCAGCAGCCAAGGGGGCTTGGGTGGCTACACCTTC

J: TRBJ2-1
V: TRBV28
D: .
size: .
CDR3: CASSYLPSRRNNEQFF
DNA: TGTGCCAGCAGTTACCTCCCTTCTCGGCGGAACAATGAGCAGTTCTTC

J: TRBJ1-2
V: TRBV24-1
D: TRBD1
size: few
CDR3: CATSDSRTGGYYGYTF
DNA: TGTGCCACCAGTGATTCGAGGACAGGGGGCTACTATGGCTACACCTTC

J: TRBJ2-1
V: TRBV5-1
D: .
size: .
CDR3: CASSLGGGSSYNEQFF
DNA: TGCGCCAGCAGCCTTGGTGGGGGGAGCTCCTACAATGAGCAGTTCTTC

J: TRBJ2-7
V: TRBV14
D: .
size: .
CDR3: CASSRFSGDEQYF
DNA: TGTGCCAGCAGCCGGTTTTCGGGGGACGAGCAGTACTTC

J: TRBJ2-2
V: TRBV30
D: .
size: .
CDR3: CAWSVLWGNTGELFF
DNA: TGTGCCTGGAGTGTACTGTGGGGCAACACCGGGGAGCTGTTTTTT

J: TRBJ1-2
V: TRBV5-1
D: TRBD1
size: .
CDR3: CASSSEPTGEGYTF
DNA: TGCGCCAGCAGCTCGGAACCGACAGGGGAGGGCTACACCTTC

J: TRBJ2-3
V: TRBV4-2
D: TRBD2
size: .
CDR3: CASSQAWVTSGPTDTQYF
DNA: TGTGCCAGCAGCCAGGCCTGGGTGACTAGCGGGCCCACAGATACGCAGTATTTT

J: TRBJ1-2
V: TRBV7-9
D: .
size: .
CDR3: CASSLVGGGYGYTF
DNA: TGTGCCAGCAGCTTAGTTGGGGGCGGCTATGGCTACACCTTC